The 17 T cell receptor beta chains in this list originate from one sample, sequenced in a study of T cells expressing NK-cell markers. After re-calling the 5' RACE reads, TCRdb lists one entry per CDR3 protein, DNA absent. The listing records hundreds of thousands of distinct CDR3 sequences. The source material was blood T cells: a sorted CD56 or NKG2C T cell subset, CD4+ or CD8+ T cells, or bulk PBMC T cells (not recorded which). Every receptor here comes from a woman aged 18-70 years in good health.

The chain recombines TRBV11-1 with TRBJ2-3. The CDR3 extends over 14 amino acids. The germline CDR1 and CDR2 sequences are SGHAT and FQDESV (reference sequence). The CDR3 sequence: CASSLQRATDTQYF.

The CDR3 sequence: CASSKGGLREYF. The chain joins TRBV27 to TRBJ2-5; the D call of TRBD1 rests on TCRdb alone, since no DNA is present to check it. The CDR3 loop spans 12 amino acids. In germline, CDR1 is MNHEY, CDR2 SMNVEV (reference sequence).

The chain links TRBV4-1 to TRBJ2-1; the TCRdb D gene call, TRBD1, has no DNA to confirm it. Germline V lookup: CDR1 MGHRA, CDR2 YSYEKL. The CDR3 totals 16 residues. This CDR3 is CASSRLGTGSYNEQFF.

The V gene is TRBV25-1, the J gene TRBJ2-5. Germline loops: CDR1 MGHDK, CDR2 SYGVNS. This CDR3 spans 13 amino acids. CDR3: CASSMFLGETQYF.

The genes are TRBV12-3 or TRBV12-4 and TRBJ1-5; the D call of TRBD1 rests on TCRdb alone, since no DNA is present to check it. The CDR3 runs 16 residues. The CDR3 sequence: CASSFARDRFNQPQHF.

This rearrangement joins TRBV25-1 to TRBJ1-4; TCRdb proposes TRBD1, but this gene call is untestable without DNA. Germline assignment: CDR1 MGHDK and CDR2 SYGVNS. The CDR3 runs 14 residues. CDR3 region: CASRGQGGNEKLFF.

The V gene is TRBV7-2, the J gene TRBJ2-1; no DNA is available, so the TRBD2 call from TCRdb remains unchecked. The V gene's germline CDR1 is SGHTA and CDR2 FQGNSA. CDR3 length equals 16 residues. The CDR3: CASSLVGTSGNNEQFF.

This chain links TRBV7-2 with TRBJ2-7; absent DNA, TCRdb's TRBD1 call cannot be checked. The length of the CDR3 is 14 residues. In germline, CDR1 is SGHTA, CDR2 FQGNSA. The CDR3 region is CASSRTGKSYEQYF.

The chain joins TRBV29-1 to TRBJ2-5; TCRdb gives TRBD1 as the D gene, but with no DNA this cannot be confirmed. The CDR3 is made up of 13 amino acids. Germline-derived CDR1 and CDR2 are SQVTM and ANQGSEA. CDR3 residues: CSGEGGAEETQYF.

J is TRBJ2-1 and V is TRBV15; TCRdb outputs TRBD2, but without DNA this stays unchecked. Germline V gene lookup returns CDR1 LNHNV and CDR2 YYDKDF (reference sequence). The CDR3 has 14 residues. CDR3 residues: CATSRLRAYNEQFF. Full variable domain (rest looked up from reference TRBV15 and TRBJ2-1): DAMVIQNPRYQVTQFGKPVTLSCSQTLNHNVMYWYQQKSSQAPKLLFHYYDKDFNNEADTPDNFQSRRPNTSFCFLDIRSPGLGDTAMYLCATSRLRAYNEQFFGPGTRLTVL.

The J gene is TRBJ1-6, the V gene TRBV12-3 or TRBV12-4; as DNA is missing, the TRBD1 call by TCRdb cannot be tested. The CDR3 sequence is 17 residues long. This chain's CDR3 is CASRSIGTGAYNSPLHF.

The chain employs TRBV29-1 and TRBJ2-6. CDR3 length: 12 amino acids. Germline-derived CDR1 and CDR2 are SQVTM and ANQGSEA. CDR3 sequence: CSGSSGANVLTF.

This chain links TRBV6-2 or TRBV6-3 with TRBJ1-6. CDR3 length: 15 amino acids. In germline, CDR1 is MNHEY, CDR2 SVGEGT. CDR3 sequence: CASSRPQGDNSPLHF.

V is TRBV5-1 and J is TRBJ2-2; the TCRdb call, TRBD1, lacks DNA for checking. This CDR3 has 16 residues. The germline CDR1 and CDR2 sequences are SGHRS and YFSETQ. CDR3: CASSPAGQGNTGELFF.

This CDR3 reads CASSLGGGGIYNEQFF. The rearrangement joins TRBV7-2 to TRBJ2-1; the TRBD2 assignment by TCRdb is unverifiable without DNA. The CDR3 is 16 amino acids. Germline CDR1 SGHTA, CDR2 FQGNSA.

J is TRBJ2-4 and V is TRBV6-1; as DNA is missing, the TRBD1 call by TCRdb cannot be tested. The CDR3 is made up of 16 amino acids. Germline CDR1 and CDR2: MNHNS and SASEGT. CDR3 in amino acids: CASSPGGQAGRNIQYF.

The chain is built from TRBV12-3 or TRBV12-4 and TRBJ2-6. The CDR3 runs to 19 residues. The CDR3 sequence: CASSGNQHESISGANVLTF.